This T cell receptor (beta chain) was recovered during a study of OX40 agonist ivuxolimab in advanced cancers. Study-wide background: Males comprised 82.7% of the group, whose mean age was roughly 64 years (range roughly 20 to 90). Anti-PD-1, anti-PD-L1 or anti-CTLA-4 therapy given earlier was allowed, and over 35% had some.

This clone was observed a few times. V lost 6 bases and J lost 4; bases outside the gene matches: 12. Germline loops: CDR1 KGHSH, CDR2 LQKENI. CDR3 length: 15 amino acids. Sequencing was performed with immunoSEQ multiplex PCR; in TCRdb, only in-frame clones are kept and a portion is missing. The sample carries 50,000 to 75,000 clones, approximately 90% recorded once. The input for sequencing was CD4+ or CD8+ T cells sorted from blood, taken in a trial of the OX40 agonist ivuxolimab. This rearrangement joins TRBV18 to TRBJ2-7, with 7 bases aligning to TRBD2. The source of this sequence is an adult with an advanced solid tumor such as melanoma, head and neck, liver or kidney cancer. The CDR3 loop is CASSPGPAGFYEQYF. The CDR3 DNA reads as TGTGCCAGCTCCCCCGGACCAGCGGGGTTTTACGAGCAGTACTTC.